A single T cell receptor beta chain is shown here with its context. No antigen is known for it. This sample is drawn from a study of CD8 T cells in Susac syndrome. Study-level findings and limits: The study conceded that its TCR sequencing and HLA analysis involved relatively few individuals.

Reverse transcription of about 0.5 to 1 ug RNA used random hexamers. TCRdb used MiXCR to reprocess the immunoSEQ multiplex PCR reads, holding one entry per CDR3 protein. The sample has around 220,000 distinct CDR3 sequences; around 90% are singletons. Sequencing targeted TCR beta in blood CD8+ and CD4+ T cells. Stable or active relapsing-remitting multiple sclerosis, untreated and meeting revised McDonald criteria, defined the controls. Negative isolation was used for CD8+ and CD4+ T cells, and FACS enrichment was applied to TEMRA cells. This clonotype originated in a human donor with multiple sclerosis. The specimen sequenced was CD8+ T cells from PBMCs.

The CDR3 loop is CATSEGDIYEQYF. The CDR3 nucleotides are TGTGCCACCAGTGAAGGGGACATATACGAGCAGTACTTC. V is TRBV24-1 and J is TRBJ2-7; the D gene is possibly TRBD1 (6 bases). Germline loops: CDR1 KGHDR, CDR2 SFDVKD. The CDR3 extends over 13 amino acids. The germline V and J ends were trimmed by 4 bases and 4 bases, with 10 bases remaining between them.